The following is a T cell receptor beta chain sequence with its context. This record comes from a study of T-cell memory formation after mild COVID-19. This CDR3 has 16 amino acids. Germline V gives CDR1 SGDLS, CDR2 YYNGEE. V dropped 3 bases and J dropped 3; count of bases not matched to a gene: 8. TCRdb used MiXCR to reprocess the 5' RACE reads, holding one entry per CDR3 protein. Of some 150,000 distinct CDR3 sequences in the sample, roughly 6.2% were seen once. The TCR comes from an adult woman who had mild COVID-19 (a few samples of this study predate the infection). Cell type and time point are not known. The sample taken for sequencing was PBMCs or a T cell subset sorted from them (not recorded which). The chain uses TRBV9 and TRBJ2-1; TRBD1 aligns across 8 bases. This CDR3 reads CASSAKQGVDYNEQFF. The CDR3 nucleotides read TGTGCCAGCAGCGCCAAACAGGGGGTAGACTACAATGAGCAGTTCTTC. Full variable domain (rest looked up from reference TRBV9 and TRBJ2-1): DSGVTQTPKHLITATGQRVTLRCSPRSGDLSVYWYQQSLDQGLQFLIQYYNGEERAKGNILERFSAQQFPDLHSELNLSSLELGDSALYFCASSAKQGVDYNEQFFGPGTRLTVL.